This T cell receptor beta chain was obtained from a study of blood T cell repertoires in COVID-19. Sequencing used immunoSEQ multiplex PCR; TCRdb keeps in-frame clones, though not all of them. The sample includes around 190,000 clones, roughly four fifths of them seen just once. Enrollees, about 18 to 90 years old, lived in roughly 24 US areas. A single count supports this clone. CDR1 SGHKS and CDR2 YYEKEE come from the germline V gene (reference sequence). V shed 0 bases and J shed 5 bases, with 6 bases lying between them. This CDR3 contains 12 residues. This rearrangement joins TRBV5-5 to TRBJ2-7; no definite D call. The TCR was taken from a man aged 40-55 years who had recovered from COVID-19. Material: PBMCs or T cells enriched from blood (not recorded which). DNA for the CDR3: TGTGCCAGCAGCTTGGTCGTCCACGAGCAGTACTTC. This gives the protein CASSLVVHEQYF.